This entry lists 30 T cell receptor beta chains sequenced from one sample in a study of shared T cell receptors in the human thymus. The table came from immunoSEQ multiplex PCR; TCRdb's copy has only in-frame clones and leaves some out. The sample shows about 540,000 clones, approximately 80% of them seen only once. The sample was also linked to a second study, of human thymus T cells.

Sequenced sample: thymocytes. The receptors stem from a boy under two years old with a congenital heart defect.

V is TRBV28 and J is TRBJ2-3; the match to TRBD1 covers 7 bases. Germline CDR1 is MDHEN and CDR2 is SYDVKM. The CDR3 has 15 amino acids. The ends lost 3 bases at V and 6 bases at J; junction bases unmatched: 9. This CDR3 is CASSFFTGDEDTQYF. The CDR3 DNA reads TGTGCCAGCAGTTTCTTCACAGGGGATGAGGATACGCAGTATTTT.

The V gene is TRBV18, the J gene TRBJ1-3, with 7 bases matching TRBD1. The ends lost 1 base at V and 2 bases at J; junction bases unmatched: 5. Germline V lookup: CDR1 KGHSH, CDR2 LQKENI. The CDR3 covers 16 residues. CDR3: CASSPRGQLAGNTIYF. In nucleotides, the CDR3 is TGTGCCAGCTCACCACGGGGACAGTTGGCTGGAAACACCATATATTTT. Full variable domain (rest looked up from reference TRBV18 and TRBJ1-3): NAGVMQNPRHLVRRRGQEARLRCSPMKGHSHVYWYRQLPEEGLKFMVYLQKENIIDESGMPKERFSAEFPKEGPSILRIQQVVRGDSAAYFCASSPRGQLAGNTIYFGEGSWLTVV.

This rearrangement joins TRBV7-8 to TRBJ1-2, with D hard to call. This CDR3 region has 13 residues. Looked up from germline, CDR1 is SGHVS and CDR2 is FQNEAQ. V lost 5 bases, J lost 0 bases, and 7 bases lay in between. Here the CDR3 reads CASSNRANYGYTF. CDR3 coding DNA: TGTGCCAGCAGCAACCGAGCTAACTATGGCTACACCTTC. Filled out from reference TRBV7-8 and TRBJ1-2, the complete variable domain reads GAGVSQSPRYKVAKRGQDVALRCDPISGHVSLFWYQQALGQGPEFLTYFQNEAQLDKSGLPSDRFFAERPEGSVSTLKIQRTQQEDSAVYLCASSNRANYGYTFGSGTRLTVV.

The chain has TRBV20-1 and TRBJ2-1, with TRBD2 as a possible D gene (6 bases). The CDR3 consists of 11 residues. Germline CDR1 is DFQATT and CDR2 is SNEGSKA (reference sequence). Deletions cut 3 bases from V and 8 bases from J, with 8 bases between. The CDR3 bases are TGCAGTGCTAGCGGGAGTTATGAGCAGTTCTTC. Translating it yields CSASGSYEQFF.

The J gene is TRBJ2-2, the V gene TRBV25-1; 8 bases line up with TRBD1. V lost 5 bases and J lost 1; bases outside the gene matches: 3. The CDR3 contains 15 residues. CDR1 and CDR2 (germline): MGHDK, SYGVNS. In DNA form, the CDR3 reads TGTGCCAGCAGTTCCGGGACAGGGAACACCGGGGAGCTGTTTTTT. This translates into CASSSGTGNTGELFF.

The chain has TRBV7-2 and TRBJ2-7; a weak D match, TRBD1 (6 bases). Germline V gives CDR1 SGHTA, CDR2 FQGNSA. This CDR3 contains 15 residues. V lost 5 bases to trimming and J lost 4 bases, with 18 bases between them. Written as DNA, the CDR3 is TGTGCCAGCAGCCCACCGACAGGCCCTAAATACGAGCAGTACTTC. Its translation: CASSPPTGPKYEQYF.

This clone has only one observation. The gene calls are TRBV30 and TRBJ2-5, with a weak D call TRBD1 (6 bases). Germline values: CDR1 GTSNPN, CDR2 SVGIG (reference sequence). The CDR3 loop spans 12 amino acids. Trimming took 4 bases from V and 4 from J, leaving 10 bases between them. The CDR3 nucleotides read TGTGCCTGGAACAGGGTCGGAGAGACCCAGTACTTC. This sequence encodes CAWNRVGETQYF.

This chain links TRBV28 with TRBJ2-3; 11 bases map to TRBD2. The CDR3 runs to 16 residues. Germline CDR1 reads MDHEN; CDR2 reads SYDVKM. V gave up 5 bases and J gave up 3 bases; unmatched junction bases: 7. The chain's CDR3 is CASSLTRTSGTDTQYF. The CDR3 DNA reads TGTGCCAGCAGTCTAACTAGGACTAGCGGGACAGATACGCAGTATTTT.

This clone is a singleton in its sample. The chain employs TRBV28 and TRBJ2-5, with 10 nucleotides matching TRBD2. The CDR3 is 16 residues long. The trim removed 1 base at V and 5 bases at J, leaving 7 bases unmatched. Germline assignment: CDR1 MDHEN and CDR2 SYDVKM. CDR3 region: CASSLSSSGSTETQYF. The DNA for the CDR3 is TGTGCCAGCAGTTTATCGTCTAGCGGGAGCACTGAGACCCAGTACTTC. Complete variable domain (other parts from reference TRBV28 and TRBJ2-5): DVKVTQSSRYLVKRTGEKVFLECVQDMDHENMFWYRQDPGLGLRLIYFSYDVKMKEKGDIPEGYSVSREKKERFSLILESASTNQTSMYLCASSLSSSGSTETQYFGPGTRLLVL.

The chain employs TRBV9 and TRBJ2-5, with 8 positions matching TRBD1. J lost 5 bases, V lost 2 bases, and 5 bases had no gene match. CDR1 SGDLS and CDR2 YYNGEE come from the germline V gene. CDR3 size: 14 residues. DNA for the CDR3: TGTGCCAGCAGCGTCCAAGACAGGGGTGAGACCCAGTACTTC. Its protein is CASSVQDRGETQYF.

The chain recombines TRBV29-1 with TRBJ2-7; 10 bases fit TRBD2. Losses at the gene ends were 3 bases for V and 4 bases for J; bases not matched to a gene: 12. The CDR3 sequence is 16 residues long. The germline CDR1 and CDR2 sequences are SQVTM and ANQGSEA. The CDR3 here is CSVEEAASGGRYEQYF. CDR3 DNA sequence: TGCAGCGTTGAGGAGGCGGCTAGCGGGGGTAGGTACGAGCAGTACTTC.

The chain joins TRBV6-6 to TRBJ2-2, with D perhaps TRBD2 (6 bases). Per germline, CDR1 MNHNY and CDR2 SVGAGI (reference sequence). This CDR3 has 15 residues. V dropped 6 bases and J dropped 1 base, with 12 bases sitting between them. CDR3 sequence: CASRGLGENTGELFF. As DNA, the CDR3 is TGTGCCAGCAGGGGACTGGGGGAGAACACCGGGGAGCTGTTTTTT.

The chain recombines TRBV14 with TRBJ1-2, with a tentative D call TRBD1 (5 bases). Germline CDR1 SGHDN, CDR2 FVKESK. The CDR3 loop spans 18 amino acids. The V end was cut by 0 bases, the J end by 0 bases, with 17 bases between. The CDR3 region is CASSQDSGRAPANYGYTF. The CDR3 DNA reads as TGTGCCAGCAGCCAAGATTCGGGCAGGGCCCCCGCTAACTATGGCTACACCTTC.

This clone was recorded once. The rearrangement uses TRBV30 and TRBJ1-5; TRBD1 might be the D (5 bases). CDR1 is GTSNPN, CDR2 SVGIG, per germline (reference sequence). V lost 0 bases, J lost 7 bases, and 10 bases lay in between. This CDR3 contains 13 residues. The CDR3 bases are TGTGCCTGGAGTGTACAAGGGGTCCAGCCCCAGCATTTT. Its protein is CAWSVQGVQPQHF.

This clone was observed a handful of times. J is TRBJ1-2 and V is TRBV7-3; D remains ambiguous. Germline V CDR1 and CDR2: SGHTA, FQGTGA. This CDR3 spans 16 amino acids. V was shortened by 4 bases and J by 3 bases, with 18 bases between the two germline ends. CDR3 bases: TGTGCCAGCAGCTGTTACCGGACTGTGGATTACTATGGCTACACCTTC. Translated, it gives CASSCYRTVDYYGYTF.

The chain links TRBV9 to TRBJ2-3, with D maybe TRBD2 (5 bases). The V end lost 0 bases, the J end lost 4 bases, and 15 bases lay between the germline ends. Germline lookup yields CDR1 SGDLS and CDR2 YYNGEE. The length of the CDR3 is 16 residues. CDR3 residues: CASSVEAGPTSDTQYF. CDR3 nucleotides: TGTGCCAGCAGCGTAGAGGCGGGTCCTACGTCAGATACGCAGTATTTT. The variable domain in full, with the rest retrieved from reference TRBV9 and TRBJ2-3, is DSGVTQTPKHLITATGQRVTLRCSPRSGDLSVYWYQQSLDQGLQFLIQYYNGEERAKGNILERFSAQQFPDLHSELNLSSLELGDSALYFCASSVEAGPTSDTQYFGPGTRLTVL.

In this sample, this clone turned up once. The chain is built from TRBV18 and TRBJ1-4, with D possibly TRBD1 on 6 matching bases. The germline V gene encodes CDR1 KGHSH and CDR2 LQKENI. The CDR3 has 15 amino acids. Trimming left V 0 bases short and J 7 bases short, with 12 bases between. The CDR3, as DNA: TGTGCCAGCTCACCACCGGGGGGGCTGGGTGAAAAACTGTTTTTT. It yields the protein CASSPPGGLGEKLFF.

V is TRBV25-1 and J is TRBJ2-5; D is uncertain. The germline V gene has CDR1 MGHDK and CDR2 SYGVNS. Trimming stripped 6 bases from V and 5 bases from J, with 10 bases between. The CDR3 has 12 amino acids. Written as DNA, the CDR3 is TGTGCCAGCAGATCCTTTGCGGAGACCCAGTACTTC. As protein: CASRSFAETQYF.

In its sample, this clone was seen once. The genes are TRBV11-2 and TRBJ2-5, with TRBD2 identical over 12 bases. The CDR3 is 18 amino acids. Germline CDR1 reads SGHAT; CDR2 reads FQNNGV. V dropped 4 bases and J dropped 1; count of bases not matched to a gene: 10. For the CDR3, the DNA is TGTGCCAGCAGCTCGGGACTAGCGGGCCGGGGGTTCCAAGAGACCCAGTACTTC. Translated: CASSSGLAGRGFQETQYF.

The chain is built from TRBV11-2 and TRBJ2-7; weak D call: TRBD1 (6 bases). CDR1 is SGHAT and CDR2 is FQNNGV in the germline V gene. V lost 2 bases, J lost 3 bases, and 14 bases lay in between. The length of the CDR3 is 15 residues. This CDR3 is CASSLITTGDYEQYF. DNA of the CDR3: TGTGCCAGCAGCTTAATCACGACAGGAGACTACGAGCAGTACTTC.

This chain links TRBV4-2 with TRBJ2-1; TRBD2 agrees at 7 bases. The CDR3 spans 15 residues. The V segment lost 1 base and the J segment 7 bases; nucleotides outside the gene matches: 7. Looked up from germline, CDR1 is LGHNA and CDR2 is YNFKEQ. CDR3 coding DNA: TGTGCCAGCAGCCAAGGGGGGAGGGCCTCGAATGAGCAGTTCTTC. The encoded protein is CASSQGGRASNEQFF.

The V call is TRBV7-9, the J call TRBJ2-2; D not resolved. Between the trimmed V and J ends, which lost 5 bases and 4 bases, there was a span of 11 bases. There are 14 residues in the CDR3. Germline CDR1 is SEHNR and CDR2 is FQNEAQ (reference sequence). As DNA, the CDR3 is TGTGCCAGCAGCCACCACAATACCACCGGGGAGCTGTTTTTT. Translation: CASSHHNTTGELFF.

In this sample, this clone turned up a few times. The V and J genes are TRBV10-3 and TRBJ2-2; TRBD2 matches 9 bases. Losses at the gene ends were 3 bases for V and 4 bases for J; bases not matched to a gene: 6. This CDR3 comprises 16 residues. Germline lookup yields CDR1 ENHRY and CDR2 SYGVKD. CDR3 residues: CAISEGREGPTGELFF. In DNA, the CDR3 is TGTGCCATCAGTGAAGGGCGGGAGGGCCCCACCGGGGAGCTGTTTTTT.

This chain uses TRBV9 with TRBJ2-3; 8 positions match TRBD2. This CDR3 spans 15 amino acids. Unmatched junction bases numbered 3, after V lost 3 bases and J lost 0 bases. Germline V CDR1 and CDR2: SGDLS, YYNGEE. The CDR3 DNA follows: TGTGCCAGCAGCGGACTAGCGACTAGCACAGATACGCAGTATTTT. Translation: CASSGLATSTDTQYF. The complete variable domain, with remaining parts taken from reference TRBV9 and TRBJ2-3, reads DSGVTQTPKHLITATGQRVTLRCSPRSGDLSVYWYQQSLDQGLQFLIQYYNGEERAKGNILERFSAQQFPDLHSELNLSSLELGDSALYFCASSGLATSTDTQYFGPGTRLTVL.

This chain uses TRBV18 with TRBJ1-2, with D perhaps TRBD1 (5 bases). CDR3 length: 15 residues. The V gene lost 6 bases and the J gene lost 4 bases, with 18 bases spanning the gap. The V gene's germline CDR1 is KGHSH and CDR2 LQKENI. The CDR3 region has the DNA TGTGCCAGCTCTCATTCAGGGTCTCCCCCCTATGGCTACACCTTC. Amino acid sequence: CASSHSGSPPYGYTF.

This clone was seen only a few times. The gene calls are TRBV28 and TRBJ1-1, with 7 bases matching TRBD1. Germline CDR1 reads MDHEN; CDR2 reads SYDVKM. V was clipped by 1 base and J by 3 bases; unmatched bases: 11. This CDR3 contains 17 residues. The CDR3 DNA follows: TGTGCCAGCAGTTTATCAAAGACAGGGAGTAGACACACTGAAGCTTTCTTT. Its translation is CASSLSKTGSRHTEAFF.

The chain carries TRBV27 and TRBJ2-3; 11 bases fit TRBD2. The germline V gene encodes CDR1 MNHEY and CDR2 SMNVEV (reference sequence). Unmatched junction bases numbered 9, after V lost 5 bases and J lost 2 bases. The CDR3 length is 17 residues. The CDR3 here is CASSAGLAGSLTDTQYF. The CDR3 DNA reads TGTGCCAGCAGTGCCGGACTAGCGGGTTCCCTCACAGATACGCAGTATTTT.

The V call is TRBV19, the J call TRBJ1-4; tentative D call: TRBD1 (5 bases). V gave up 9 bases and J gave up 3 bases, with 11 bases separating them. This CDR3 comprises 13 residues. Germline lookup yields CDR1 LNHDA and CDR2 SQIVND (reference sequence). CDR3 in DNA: TGTGCCAGACCCAGGGATCCTAATGAAAAACTGTTTTTT. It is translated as CARPRDPNEKLFF.

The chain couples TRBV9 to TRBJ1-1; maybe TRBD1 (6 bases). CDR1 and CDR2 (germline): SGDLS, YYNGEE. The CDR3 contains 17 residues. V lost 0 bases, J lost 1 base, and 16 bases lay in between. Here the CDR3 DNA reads TGTGCCAGCAGCGTAGTCGGACAGAGCACGACGAACACTGAAGCTTTCTTT. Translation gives CASSVVGQSTTNTEAFF.

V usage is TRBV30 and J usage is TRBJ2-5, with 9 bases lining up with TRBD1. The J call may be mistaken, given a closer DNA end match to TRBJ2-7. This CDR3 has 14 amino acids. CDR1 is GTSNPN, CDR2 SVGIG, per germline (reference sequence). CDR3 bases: TGTGCCTGGGAACAGGACAGGGGCCTCTACGAGCAGTACTTC. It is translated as CAWEQDRGLYEQYF.